These 8 T cell receptor beta chains were sequenced from one sample in a study of cytomegalovirus exposure and HLA in healthy donors. PCR amplification relied on 60 Vbeta primers (plus 13 Jbeta primers). Libraries were prepared by immunoSEQ multiplex PCR; TCRdb keeps only in-frame clonotypes and omits some of them. The sample lists around 170,000 clones, around 77% occurring once. The sequenced sample consisted of PBMCs. The source of these receptors is a man in his sixties in good health and CMV-seronegative.

This rearrangement joins TRBV7-9 to TRBJ1-4; D is ambiguous. The CDR3 runs to 15 residues. V lost 5 bases, J lost 8 bases, and 18 bases lay in between. Germline CDR1 reads SEHNR; CDR2 reads FQNEAQ (reference sequence). This CDR3 reads CASSPEGGPFEKLFF. CDR3 bases: TGTGCCAGCAGCCCCGAGGGAGGGCCTTTCGAAAAACTGTTTTTT.

This clone was found once. The rearrangement links TRBV6-4 to TRBJ2-5; 13 nucleotides agree with TRBD2. The CDR3 spans 17 residues. Germline V lookup: CDR1 MRHNA, CDR2 SNTAGT. V lost 6 bases to trimming and J lost 7 bases; unmatched junction nucleotides: 14. CDR3 residues: CASRTERTSGSGGTQYF. CDR3 in DNA: TGTGCCAGCAGGACCGAGAGGACTAGCGGGAGTGGGGGGACCCAGTACTTC.

This chain uses TRBV14 with TRBJ2-3; 11 positions agree with TRBD2. The CDR3 extends over 16 amino acids. CDR1 SGHDN and CDR2 FVKESK come from the germline V gene. V lost 5 bases to trimming and J lost 2 bases; unmatched junction nucleotides: 6. Here the CDR3 DNA reads TGTGCCAGCAGCTCGGGACTAGCGGAGCCCACAGATACGCAGTATTTT. Translating gives CASSSGLAEPTDTQYF.

The chain links TRBV6-6 to TRBJ2-6, with D perhaps matching TRBD1 (5 bases). Per the germline V gene, CDR1 is MNHNY and CDR2 is SVGAGI (reference sequence). V gave up 8 bases and J gave up 1 base, with 12 bases separating them. The CDR3 length is 15 residues. In DNA form, the CDR3 reads TGTGCCAGCGGATTCAGGGCATCTGGGGCCAACGTCCTGACTTTC. As protein: CASGFRASGANVLTF.

There are a few counts of this clone. This rearrangement joins TRBV23-1 to TRBJ1-3; D is perhaps TRBD1 (6 bases). TRBV23-1 is flagged as an ORF with uncertain function. The CDR3 extends over 18 amino acids. Trimming removed 4 bases from V and 0 bases from J, with 19 bases in between. The chain's CDR3 is CASSRFRTTGSSGNTIYF. In DNA, the CDR3 is TGCGCCAGCAGTCGATTTAGAACGACAGGATCCTCTGGAAACACCATATATTTT.

The V and J genes are TRBV5-1 and TRBJ2-5; TRBD2 aligns across 10 bases. CDR3 length equals 17 residues. Germline trimming cut 2 bases from V and 4 bases from J; bases unmatched to any gene: 11. Germline CDR1 reads SGHRS; CDR2 reads YFSETQ. The CDR3 region is CASSLKREGLGRETQYF. The CDR3 DNA reads as TGCGCCAGCAGCTTAAAGCGGGAGGGCCTAGGAAGAGAGACCCAGTACTTC. The complete variable domain, with remaining parts taken from reference TRBV5-1 and TRBJ2-5, reads KAGVTQTPRYLIKTRGQQVTLSCSPISGHRSVSWYQQTPGQGLQFLFEYFSETQRNKGNFPGRFSGRQFSNSRSEMNVSTLELGDSALYLCASSLKREGLGRETQYFGPGTRLLVL.

V gene TRBV5-6 combines with J gene TRBJ2-6; D perhaps matches TRBD1 (5 bases). Germline V gene sequence: CDR1 SGHDT, CDR2 YYEEEE. The CDR3 has 15 amino acids. Trimming shortened V by 4 bases and J by 0 bases, and 8 bases separated the two germline ends. The CDR3 loop is CASSGTGSGANVLTF. The CDR3 nucleotides are TGTGCCAGCAGCGGTACAGGCTCTGGGGCCAACGTCCTGACTTTC.

The chain uses TRBV19 and TRBJ2-7; weak D call: TRBD1 (7 bases). Trimming shortened V by 1 base and J by 4 bases, and 14 bases separated the two germline ends. The CDR3 covers 15 residues. CDR1 and CDR2 from the germline V gene are LNHDA and SQIVND (reference sequence). CDR3 in amino acids: CASSIGAGGGYEQYF. The CDR3 region has the DNA TGTGCCAGTAGTATAGGGGCAGGGGGAGGATACGAGCAGTACTTC.